A selection of T cell receptor beta chains follows, all from one sample in a study of radiation and T cells in renal cell carcinoma. Libraries were prepared by immunoSEQ multiplex PCR; TCRdb keeps only in-frame clonotypes and omits some of them. The repertoire holds roughly 80,000 clones, with roughly 85% as singletons. The material was blood, obtained from a patient whose treatment included radiotherapy and nephrectomy. These receptor sequences come from a woman in her 50s with renal cell carcinoma. CDR3s include the opening cysteine and the closing phenylalanine or tryptophan.

v_gene: TRBV5-4; CDR3aa: CASSLLQSLTDTQYF
v_gene: TRBV4-3; CDR3aa: CASSQDLDTQYF
v_gene: TRBV10-1; CDR3aa: CASSPGVSTDTQYF
v_gene: TRBV28; CDR3aa: CASSLQDTLGPLHF
v_gene: TRBV4-1; CDR3aa: CASSQPGRSALGANVLTF
v_gene: TRBV6-6; CDR3aa: CASSYSTTNYGYTF
v_gene: TRBV5-6; CDR3aa: CASSSAGALYNSPLHF
v_gene: TRBV28; CDR3aa: CASSLGTQYF
v_gene: TRBV7-9; CDR3aa: CASSRIGGGLNEQFF
v_gene: TRBV27; CDR3aa: CASSSSAWAGDNEQFF
v_gene: TRBV2; CDR3aa: CASSEEVRGKYGYTF
v_gene: TRBV28; CDR3aa: CASSGGQIPNEKLFF
v_gene: TRBV6-5; CDR3aa: CASSYSTWGNEKLFF
v_gene: TRBV9; CDR3aa: CASSTKMGGSWDEQYF
v_gene: TRBV6-1; CDR3aa: CASSDSGYYNEQFF
v_gene: TRBV5-1; CDR3aa: CASSPGTDHNQPQHF
v_gene: TRBV11-3; CDR3aa: CASSLGSGGAYNEQFF
v_gene: TRBV15; CDR3aa: CATSRDTTDTQYF
v_gene: TRBV9; CDR3aa: CASSQRQGANTGELFF
v_gene: TRBV30; CDR3aa: CAWSPPWTSGGGGDTQYF
v_gene: TRBV28; CDR3aa: CASSSPLDGSGRNTIYF
v_gene: TRBV7-2; CDR3aa: CASSSTSGPYNEQFF
v_gene: TRBV5-1; CDR3aa: CASRGGETQYF
v_gene: TRBV9; CDR3aa: CASSPRDHSSYEQYF
v_gene: TRBV4-1; CDR3aa: CASSQDFPGPYEQYF
v_gene: TRBV11-3; CDR3aa: CASSLNQVNNEQFF
v_gene: TRBV5-5; CDR3aa: CASSESAGLAAYEQYF
v_gene: TRBV19; CDR3aa: CASSIARDNYEQYF
v_gene: TRBV28; CDR3aa: CASSSLRGQKLFF
v_gene: TRBV9; CDR3aa: CASTQGPSGNTIYF
v_gene: TRBV20-1; CDR3aa: CSASGTEAFF
v_gene: TRBV5-4; CDR3aa: CASSLLRSFSGANVLTF
v_gene: TRBV5-1; CDR3aa: CASSLALGSDEKLFF
v_gene: TRBV19; CDR3aa: CASSRGYAQETQYF
v_gene: TRBV19; CDR3aa: CASSAGFGTEAFF
v_gene: TRBV11-2; CDR3aa: CASSPLGQGPQNTEAFF
v_gene: TRBV7-2; CDR3aa: CASSRPRTGGGSETQYF
v_gene: TRBV5-1; CDR3aa: CASSLDTLYGYTF
v_gene: TRBV5-4; CDR3aa: CASSLAAGTHNYGYTF
v_gene: TRBV4-3; CDR3aa: CASSQGTQETQYF
v_gene: TRBV11-3; CDR3aa: CASSLGAGTEAFF
v_gene: TRBV7-2; CDR3aa: CASSLRLAGYYEQYF
v_gene: TRBV27; CDR3aa: CASSPRRFYGYTF
v_gene: TRBV25-1; CDR3aa: CASSRKPNLNTGELFF
v_gene: TRBV9; CDR3aa: CASAGTLPHTIYF
v_gene: TRBV2; CDR3aa: CASTTSSGANVLTF
v_gene: TRBV7-8; CDR3aa: CASSLVDRGTEAFF
v_gene: TRBV18; CDR3aa: CASSLGQPATNEKLFF
v_gene: TRBV19; CDR3aa: CASSIWVAGEYNEQFF
v_gene: TRBV5-1; CDR3aa: CASSLARVTGGGDTQYF
v_gene: TRBV5-4; CDR3aa: CASSLKGSYEQYF
v_gene: TRBV10-1; CDR3aa: CASSDSAGQRADTQYF
v_gene: TRBV6-5; CDR3aa: CASSYRPGGVETEAFF
v_gene: TRBV5-6; CDR3aa: CASSLFGLAVAKFF